The rows below give T cell receptor beta chains drawn from one sample of a study of regulatory T cells. The repertoire was sequenced with immunoSEQ multiplex PCR; TCRdb's copy has only in-frame clones and lacks some. The sample consists of some 2,000 clones, about 91% of them appearing once. The specimen sequenced was CD4+ Tregs sorted from blood. The receptors shown here come from a child under 18 with CD3G deficiency. CDR3s include the opening cysteine and the closing phenylalanine or tryptophan. A D gene is named only where the DNA matches it firmly. The size field is filled for only some rows; it gives once, few, many or a size class.

>TRBD1|TRBV28|NA|TRBJ2-5
CASSHSDRVAQYF
TGTGCCAGCTCCCATTCTGACAGGGTCGCCCAGTACTTC
>NA|TRBV27|NA|TRBJ2-7
CASSLKSGSSYEQYF
TGTGCCAGCAGTTTAAAGAGCGGCAGCTCCTACGAGCAGTACTTC
>NA|TRBV11-2|NA|TRBJ2-2
CASSSSSRADPTGELFF
TGTGCCAGCAGCTCCTCCTCAAGGGCGGACCCCACCGGGGAGCTGTTTTTT
>NA|TRBV28|few|TRBJ1-1
CASSRRPGVGKAFF
TGTGCCAGCAGCAGACGCCCAGGTGTAGGAAAAGCTTTCTTT
>TRBD2|TRBV10-2|NA|TRBJ2-2
CASRAGLAGGSNTGELFF
TGCGCCAGCAGGGCTGGACTAGCGGGAGGATCGAACACCGGGGAGCTGTTTTTT
>NA|TRBV27|NA|TRBJ2-7
CASSKKVGYEQYF
TGTGCCAGCAGCAAAAAAGTGGGATACGAGCAGTACTTC
>NA|TRBV28|NA|TRBJ1-2
CASSSRRGYTF
TGTGCCAGCAGCTCCCGTCGCGGCTACACCTTC